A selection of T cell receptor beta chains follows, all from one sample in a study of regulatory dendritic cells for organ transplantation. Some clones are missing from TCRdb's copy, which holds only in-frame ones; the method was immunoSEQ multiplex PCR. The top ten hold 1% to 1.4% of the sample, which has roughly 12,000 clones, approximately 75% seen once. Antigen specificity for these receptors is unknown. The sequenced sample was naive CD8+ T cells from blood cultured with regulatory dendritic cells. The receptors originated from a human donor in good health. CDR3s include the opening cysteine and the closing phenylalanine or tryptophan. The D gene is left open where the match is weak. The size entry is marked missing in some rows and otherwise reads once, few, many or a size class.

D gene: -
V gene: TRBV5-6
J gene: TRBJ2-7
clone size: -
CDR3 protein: CASSSDTGSYEQYF
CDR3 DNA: TGTGCCAGCAGCTCGGATACAGGATCCTACGAGCAGTACTTC

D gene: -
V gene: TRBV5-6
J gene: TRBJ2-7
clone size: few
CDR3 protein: CASSLGQFNEQYF
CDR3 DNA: TGTGCCAGCAGCTTAGGACAGTTCAACGAGCAGTACTTC

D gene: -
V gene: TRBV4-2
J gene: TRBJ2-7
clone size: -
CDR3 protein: CASSPETRPYEQYF
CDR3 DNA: TGTGCCAGCAGCCCAGAGACAAGACCCTACGAGCAGTACTTC

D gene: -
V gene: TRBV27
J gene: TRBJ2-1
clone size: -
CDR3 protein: CASSLYPGSRILNEQFF
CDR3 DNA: TGTGCCAGCAGTTTATACCCAGGTAGTCGCATTCTCAATGAGCAGTTCTTC

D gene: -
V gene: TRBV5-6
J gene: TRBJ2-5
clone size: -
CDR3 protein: CASSLTDDQETQYF
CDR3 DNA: TGTGCCAGCAGCTTGACAGACGACCAAGAGACCCAGTACTTC

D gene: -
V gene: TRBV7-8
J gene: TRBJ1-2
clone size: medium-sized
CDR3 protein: CASTPDSDYGYTF
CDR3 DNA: TGTGCCAGCACCCCGGACAGTGACTATGGCTACACCTTC

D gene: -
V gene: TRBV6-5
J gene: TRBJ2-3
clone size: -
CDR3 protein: CASSYSPADTQYF
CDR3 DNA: TGTGCCAGCAGTTACTCCCCGGCAGATACGCAGTATTTT

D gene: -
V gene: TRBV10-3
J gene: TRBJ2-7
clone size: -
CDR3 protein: CAILGGDHEQYF
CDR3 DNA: TGTGCCATCCTGGGGGGAGACCACGAGCAGTACTTC

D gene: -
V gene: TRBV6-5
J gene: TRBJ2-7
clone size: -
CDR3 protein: CASSVASAYEQYF
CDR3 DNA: TGTGCCAGCAGTGTGGCCAGCGCCTACGAGCAGTACTTC

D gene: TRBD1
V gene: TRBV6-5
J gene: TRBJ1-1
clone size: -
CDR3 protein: CASSLIRQGAEAFF
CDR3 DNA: TGTGCCAGCAGTCTTATAAGACAGGGGGCTGAAGCTTTCTTT

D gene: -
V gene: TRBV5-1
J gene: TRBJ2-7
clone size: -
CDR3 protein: CASSSRPGKEQYF
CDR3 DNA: TGCGCCAGCAGCTCCAGGCCGGGAAAAGAGCAGTACTTC

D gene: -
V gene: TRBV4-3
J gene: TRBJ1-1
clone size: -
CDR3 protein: CASSQDQGPFYMNTEAFF
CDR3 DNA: TGCGCCAGCAGCCAAGATCAGGGTCCCTTTTATATGAACACTGAAGCTTTCTTT

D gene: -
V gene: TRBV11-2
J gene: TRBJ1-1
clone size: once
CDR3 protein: CASSLLQGEAFF
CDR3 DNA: TGTGCCAGCAGCTTACTACAGGGTGAAGCTTTCTTT